This TCR beta chain originates from a study of shared clonotypes between healthy human individuals. The repertoire was sequenced with immunoSEQ multiplex PCR; TCRdb's copy has only in-frame clones and lacks some. The sample shows some 740,000 clones, 80% to 95% of them seen only once. CD45RO-negative CD8 cells positively selected for CCR7 made up the naive population, which excluded terminally differentiated effector memory CD45RA+ cells. The length of the CDR3 is 12 residues. CDR1 and CDR2 from the germline V gene are GTSNPN and SVGIG (reference sequence). V shed 2 bases and J shed 4 bases, with 7 bases lying between them.

V is TRBV30 and J is TRBJ2-3; no clear D gene. The TCR originated in a man aged 25-40 years in good health. The sequencing input was naive CD8+ T cells sorted from blood. CDR3 DNA: TGTGCCTGGAGTTTCCCGGCAGATACGCAGTATTTT. This codes for CAWSFPADTQYF.